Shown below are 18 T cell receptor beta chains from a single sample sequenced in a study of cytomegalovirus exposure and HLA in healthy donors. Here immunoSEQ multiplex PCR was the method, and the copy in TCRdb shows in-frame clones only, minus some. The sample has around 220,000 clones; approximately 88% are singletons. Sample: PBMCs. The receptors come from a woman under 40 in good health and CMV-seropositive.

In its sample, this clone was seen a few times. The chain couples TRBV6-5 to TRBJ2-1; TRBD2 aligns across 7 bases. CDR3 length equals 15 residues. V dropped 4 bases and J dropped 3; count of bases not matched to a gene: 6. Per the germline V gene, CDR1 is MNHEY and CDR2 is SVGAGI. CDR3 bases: TGTGCCAGCAGTTTTGGGGGGGAGAGCTACAATGAGCAGTTCTTC. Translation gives CASSFGGESYNEQFF.

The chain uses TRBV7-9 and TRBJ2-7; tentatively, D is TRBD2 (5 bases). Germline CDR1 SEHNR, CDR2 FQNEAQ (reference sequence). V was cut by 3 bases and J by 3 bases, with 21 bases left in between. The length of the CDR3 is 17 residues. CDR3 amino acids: CASSLYKRVAPIYEQYF. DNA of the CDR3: TGTGCCAGCAGCTTGTATAAGAGGGTTGCCCCTATCTACGAGCAGTACTTC.

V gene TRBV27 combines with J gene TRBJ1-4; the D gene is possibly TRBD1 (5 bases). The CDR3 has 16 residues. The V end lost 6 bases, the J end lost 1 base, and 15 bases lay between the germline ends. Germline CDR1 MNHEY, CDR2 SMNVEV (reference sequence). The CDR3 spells CASSLLAGRTNEKLFF. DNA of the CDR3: TGTGCCAGCAGCCTCCTCGCAGGGCGAACTAATGAAAAACTGTTTTTT.

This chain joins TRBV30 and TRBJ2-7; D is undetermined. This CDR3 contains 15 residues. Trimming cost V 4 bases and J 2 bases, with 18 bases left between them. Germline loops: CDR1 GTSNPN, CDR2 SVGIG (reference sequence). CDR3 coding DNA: TGTGCCTGGACCAACTACAAGACCCGCGCCTACGAGCAGTACTTC. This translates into CAWTNYKTRAYEQYF. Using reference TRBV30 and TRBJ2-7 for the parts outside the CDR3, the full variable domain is SQTIHQWPATLVQPVGSPLSLECTVEGTSNPNLYWYRQAAGRGLQLLFYSVGIGQISSEVPQNLSASRPQDRQFILSSKKLLLSDSGFYLCAWTNYKTRAYEQYFGPGTRLTVT.

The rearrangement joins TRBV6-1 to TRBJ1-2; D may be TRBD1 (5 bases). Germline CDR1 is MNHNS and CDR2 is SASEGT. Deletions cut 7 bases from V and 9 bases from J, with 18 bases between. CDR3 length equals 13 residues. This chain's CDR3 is CASNLAGVRSYTF. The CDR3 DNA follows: TGTGCCAGCAACCTAGCGGGGGTTCGAAGCTACACCTTC.

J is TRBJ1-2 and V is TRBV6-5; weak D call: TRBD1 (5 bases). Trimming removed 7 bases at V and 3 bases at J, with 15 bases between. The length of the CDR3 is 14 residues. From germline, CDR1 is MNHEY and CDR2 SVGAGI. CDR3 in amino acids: CASTPGPADYGYTF. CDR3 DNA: TGTGCCAGCACTCCGGGACCGGCAGACTATGGCTACACCTTC.

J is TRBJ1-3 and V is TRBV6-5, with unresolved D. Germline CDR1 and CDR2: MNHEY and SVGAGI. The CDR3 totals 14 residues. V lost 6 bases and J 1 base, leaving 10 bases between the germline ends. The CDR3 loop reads CASRYSGSGNTIYF. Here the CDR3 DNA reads TGTGCCAGCAGATATTCAGGTTCTGGAAACACCATATATTTT.

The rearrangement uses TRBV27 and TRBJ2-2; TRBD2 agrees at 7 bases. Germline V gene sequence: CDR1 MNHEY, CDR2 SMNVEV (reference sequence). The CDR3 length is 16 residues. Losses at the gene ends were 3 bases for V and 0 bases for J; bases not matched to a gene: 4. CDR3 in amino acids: CASSFPGGANTGELFF. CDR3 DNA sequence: TGTGCCAGCAGTTTTCCGGGAGGAGCGAACACCGGGGAGCTGTTTTTT.

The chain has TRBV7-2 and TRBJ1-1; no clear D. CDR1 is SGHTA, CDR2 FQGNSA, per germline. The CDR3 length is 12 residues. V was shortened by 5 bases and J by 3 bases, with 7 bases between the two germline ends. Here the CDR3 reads CASSPLDTEAFF. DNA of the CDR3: TGTGCCAGCAGCCCACTGGACACTGAAGCTTTCTTT. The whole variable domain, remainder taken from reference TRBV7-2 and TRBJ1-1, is GAGVSQSPSNKVTEKGKDVELRCDPISGHTALYWYRQSLGQGLEFLIYFQGNSAPDKSGLPSDRFSAERTGGSVSTLTIQRTQQEDSAVYLCASSPLDTEAFFGQGTRLTVV.

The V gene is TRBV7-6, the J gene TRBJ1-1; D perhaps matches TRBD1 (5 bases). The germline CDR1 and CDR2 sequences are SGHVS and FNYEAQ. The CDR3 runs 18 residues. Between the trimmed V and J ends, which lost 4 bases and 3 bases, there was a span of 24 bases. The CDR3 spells CASSSLLLFTRDDTEAFF. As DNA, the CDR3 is TGTGCCAGCAGCTCACTACTTCTCTTTACTCGGGACGACACTGAAGCTTTCTTT.

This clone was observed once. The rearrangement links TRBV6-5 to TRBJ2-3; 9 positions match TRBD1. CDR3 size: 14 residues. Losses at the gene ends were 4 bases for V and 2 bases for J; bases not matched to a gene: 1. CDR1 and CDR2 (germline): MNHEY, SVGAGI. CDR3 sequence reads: CASSWDRATDTQYF. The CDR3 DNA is TGTGCCAGCAGTTGGGACAGGGCCACAGATACGCAGTATTTT.

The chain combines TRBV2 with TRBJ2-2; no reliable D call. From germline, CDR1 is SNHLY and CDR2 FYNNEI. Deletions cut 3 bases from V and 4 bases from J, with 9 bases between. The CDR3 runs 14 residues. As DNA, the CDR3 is TGTGCCAGCAGTGAGCTGCCTTCCACCGGGGAGCTGTTTTTT. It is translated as CASSELPSTGELFF.

The CDR3 protein is CASRTGGTSEQYF. CDR3 in DNA: TGTGCCAGCCGCACCGGGGGTACTAGCGAGCAGTACTTC. V usage is TRBV7-9 and J usage is TRBJ2-7; D may be TRBD2 (6 bases). CDR3 length: 13 amino acids. Looked up from germline, CDR1 is SEHNR and CDR2 is FQNEAQ (reference sequence). Deletions cut 8 bases from V and 6 bases from J, with 17 bases between.

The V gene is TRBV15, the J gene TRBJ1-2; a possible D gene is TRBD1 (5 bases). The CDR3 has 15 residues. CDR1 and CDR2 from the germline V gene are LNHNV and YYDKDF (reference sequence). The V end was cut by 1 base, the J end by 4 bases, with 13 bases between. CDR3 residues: CATSRVPGPIYGYTF. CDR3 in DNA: TGTGCCACCAGCAGAGTGCCGGGGCCCATCTATGGCTACACCTTC. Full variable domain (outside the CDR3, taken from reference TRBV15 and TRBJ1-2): DAMVIQNPRYQVTQFGKPVTLSCSQTLNHNVMYWYQQKSSQAPKLLFHYYDKDFNNEADTPDNFQSRRPNTSFCFLDIRSPGLGDTAMYLCATSRVPGPIYGYTFGSGTRLTVV.

This CDR3 reads CASSFGQNYGYTF. In DNA, the CDR3 is TGTGCCAGCAGCTTTGGACAGAACTATGGCTACACCTTC. V and J are TRBV7-9 and TRBJ1-2; D might be TRBD1 (6 bases). V was trimmed by 3 bases and J by 2 bases, leaving 7 bases between them. The CDR3 is 13 residues long. Germline V gives CDR1 SEHNR, CDR2 FQNEAQ (reference sequence).

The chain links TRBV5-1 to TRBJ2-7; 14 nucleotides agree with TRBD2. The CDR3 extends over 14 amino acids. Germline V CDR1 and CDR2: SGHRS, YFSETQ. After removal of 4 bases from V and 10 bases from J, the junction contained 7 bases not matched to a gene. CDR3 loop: CASSEGLAGVLQYF. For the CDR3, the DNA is TGCGCCAGCAGCGAGGGACTAGCGGGAGTGCTTCAGTACTTC.

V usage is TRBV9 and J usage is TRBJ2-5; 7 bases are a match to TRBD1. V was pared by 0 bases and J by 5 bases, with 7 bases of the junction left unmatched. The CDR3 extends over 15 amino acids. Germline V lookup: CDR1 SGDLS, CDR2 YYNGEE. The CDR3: CASSVEHDRDETQYF. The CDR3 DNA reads TGTGCCAGCAGCGTAGAACATGACAGGGATGAGACCCAGTACTTC.

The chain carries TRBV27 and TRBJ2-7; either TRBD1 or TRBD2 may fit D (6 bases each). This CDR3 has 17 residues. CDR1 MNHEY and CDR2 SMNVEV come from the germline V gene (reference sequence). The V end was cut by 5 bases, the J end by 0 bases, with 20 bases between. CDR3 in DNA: TGTGCCAGCAGTCCCCAGCTCCCGGGGGCTAGCTCCTACGAGCAGTACTTC. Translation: CASSPQLPGASSYEQYF.